This TCR beta chain was observed in a study of blood T cells in healthy people across ages. Study-level findings and limits: Among long-lived donors, naive CD4+ cells were more numerous and diversity higher than in aged donors.

This CDR3 has 12 residues. Trimming pared 4 bases from V and 6 bases from J, leaving 12 bases between. From germline, CDR1 is SQVTM and CDR2 ANQGSEA. Ten or more counts support this clonotype. Its antigen is unknown. Together with a sample-barcoded 5' primer, a J-beta primer mix was included in a second PCR lasting roughly 6 to 12 cycles. From each sample, at least 2.5 million paired-end reads containing CDR3 were obtained. One entry per CDR3 protein results from TCRdb running MiXCR on the 5' RACE reads. The sample carries 550,000 to 750,000 distinct CDR3 sequences, around 21% recorded once. The sequencing input was blood. This chain joins TRBV29-1 and TRBJ1-1; D gene unclear. The receptor was derived from a man between 65 and 85 years old in good health. CDR3 coding DNA: TGCAGCGTTGCGGCGGGTAGGGCTGAAGCTTTCTTT. Translation: CSVAAGRAEAFF.